A selection of T cell receptor beta chains follows, all from one sample in a study of blood T cell repertoires in COVID-19. Libraries were prepared by immunoSEQ multiplex PCR; TCRdb keeps only in-frame clonotypes and omits some of them. The data contain under 200,000 clones, 70% to 85% of them singletons. The sequenced material came from peripheral blood. All receptors come from a woman over 75 with acute or convalescent COVID-19. Each CDR3 is given with its conserved first and last residue. A D gene is named only where the DNA matches it firmly. For some rows the clone size is stated as once, few or many, or as a class when expanded; others skip it.

D: NA
size: NA
length: 14
V: TRBV19
J: TRBJ1-1
CDR3: CASGRREKNTEAFF
DNA: TGTGCCAGTGGTCGGCGGGAGAAGAACACTGAAGCTTTCTTT

D: NA
size: NA
length: 16
V: TRBV5-5
J: TRBJ1-3
CDR3: CASSLTQWAAGNTIYF
DNA: TGTGCCAGCAGCCTGACACAGTGGGCAGCTGGAAACACCATATATTTT

D: NA
size: NA
length: 15
V: TRBV5-8
J: TRBJ1-5
CDR3: CASSLFGGARQPQHF
DNA: TGTGCCAGCAGCCTCTTCGGTGGGGCGCGGCAGCCCCAGCATTTT

D: NA
size: once
length: 12
V: TRBV27
J: TRBJ1-6
CDR3: CGVRGSSSPLHF
DNA: TGTGGGGTCAGGGGTTCCAGTTCACCCCTCCACTTT

D: TRBD1
size: NA
length: 16
V: TRBV13
J: TRBJ1-4
CDR3: CASSFARTGHREKLFF
DNA: TGTGCCAGCAGCTTCGCCCGGACAGGGCACCGTGAAAAACTGTTTTTT

D: TRBD1
size: few
length: 14
V: TRBV12-5
J: TRBJ2-1
CDR3: CASGNYPGGNEQFF
DNA: TGTGCTAGTGGCAACTATCCAGGGGGTAATGAGCAGTTCTTC

D: TRBD2
size: NA
length: 18
V: TRBV19
J: TRBJ2-5
CDR3: CASSPRRASGGRKETQYF
DNA: TGTGCCAGTAGTCCCCGGCGGGCTAGCGGGGGTCGGAAAGAGACCCAGTACTTC

D: TRBD2
size: NA
length: 15
V: TRBV7-2
J: TRBJ2-1
CDR3: CASSSGLAGSGEQFF
DNA: TGTGCCAGCAGCTCGGGACTAGCGGGGAGCGGTGAGCAGTTCTTC

D: NA
size: NA
length: 14
V: TRBV18
J: TRBJ1-1
CDR3: CASSPPGLTTEAFF
DNA: TGTGCCAGCTCACCCCCGGGGTTGACCACTGAAGCTTTCTTT

D: NA
size: once
length: 13
V: TRBV9
J: TRBJ1-2
CDR3: CASSVDSRGGYTF
DNA: TGTGCCAGCAGCGTAGATTCCCGGGGTGGCTACACCTTC

D: NA
size: NA
length: 15
V: TRBV7-2
J: TRBJ1-5
CDR3: CASSLGLTGNQPQHF
DNA: TGTGCCAGCAGCTTGGGGCTTACAGGCAATCAGCCCCAGCATTTT

D: TRBD2
size: NA
length: 14
V: TRBV19
J: TRBJ2-2
CDR3: CASSPSGSVRELFF
DNA: TGTGCCAGTAGTCCTAGCGGGAGTGTACGGGAGCTGTTTTTT

D: NA
size: NA
length: 14
V: TRBV6-5
J: TRBJ2-7
CDR3: CASSRTESTYEQYF
DNA: TGTGCCAGCAGTAGGACTGAGTCGACCTACGAGCAGTACTTC

D: TRBD1
size: NA
length: 15
V: TRBV30
J: TRBJ1-4
CDR3: CAWSWGTGGNEKLFF
DNA: TGTGCCTGGAGTTGGGGGACAGGGGGAAATGAAAAACTGTTTTTT

D: TRBD1
size: few
length: 17
V: TRBV19
J: TRBJ1-6
CDR3: CASSKGDRSSYNSPLHF
DNA: TGTGCCAGTAGTAAAGGGGACAGAAGCTCCTATAATTCACCCCTCCACTTT

D: NA
size: NA
length: 15
V: TRBV5-6
J: TRBJ1-6
CDR3: CASSEDQRYNSPLHF
DNA: TGTGCCAGCAGTGAGGATCAGCGTTACAATTCACCCCTCCACTTT

D: NA
size: NA
length: 15
V: TRBV3-1/TRBV3-2
J: TRBJ1-4
CDR3: CASSQGRRINEKLFF
DNA: TGTGCCAGCAGCCAGGGTCGGCGGATTAATGAAAAACTGTTTTTT

D: NA
size: NA
length: 15
V: TRBV21-1
J: TRBJ1-2
CDR3: CASSKVAEANYGYTF
DNA: TGTGCCAGCAGCAAAGTCGCAGAAGCTAACTATGGCTACACCTTC

D: TRBD1
size: NA
length: 16
V: TRBV14
J: TRBJ2-3
CDR3: CASSPGGAYGTDTQYF
DNA: TGTGCCAGCAGCCCAGGGGGCGCTTATGGCACAGATACGCAGTATTTT

D: NA
size: once
length: 15
V: TRBV5-1
J: TRBJ2-7
CDR3: CASSLLVASDYEQYF
DNA: TGCGCCAGCAGCTTGTTGGTGGCTAGCGACTACGAGCAGTACTTC

D: NA
size: NA
length: 16
V: TRBV6-5
J: TRBJ2-2
CDR3: CASSYQVLTPLGELFF
DNA: TGTGCCAGCAGTTACCAGGTCCTGACACCCCTCGGGGAGCTGTTTTTT

D: NA
size: NA
length: 13
V: TRBV5-4
J: TRBJ2-7
CDR3: CASSLVDRGEQYF
DNA: TGTGCCAGCAGCTTGGTTGACCGAGGGGAGCAGTACTTC

D: TRBD1
size: few
length: 18
V: TRBV4-1
J: TRBJ1-4
CDR3: CASSHSPGQGRANEKLFF
DNA: TGCGCCAGCAGCCATTCTCCGGGACAGGGACGAGCTAATGAAAAACTGTTTTTT

D: NA
size: NA
length: 11
V: TRBV19
J: TRBJ2-7
CDR3: CASGSFYEQYF
DNA: TGTGCCAGCGGGAGTTTCTACGAGCAGTACTTC

D: TRBD1
size: NA
length: 14
V: TRBV3-1/TRBV3-2
J: TRBJ2-1
CDR3: CASSLQDRDNEQFF
DNA: TGTGCCAGCAGCCTCCAGGACAGGGACAATGAGCAGTTCTTC

D: NA
size: once
length: 17
V: TRBV7-2
J: TRBJ1-2
CDR3: CASSLLARQASNYGYTF
DNA: TGTGCCAGCAGCTTGCTAGCCCGACAGGCATCTAACTATGGCTACACCTTC

D: NA
size: once
length: 15
V: TRBV27
J: TRBJ1-5
CDR3: CASSSRDTMNQPQHF
DNA: TGTGCCAGCAGTTCCCGGGACACGATGAATCAGCCCCAGCATTTT

D: NA
size: NA
length: 14
V: TRBV15
J: TRBJ1-2
CDR3: CATSRDRGGFGYTF
DNA: TGTGCCACCAGCAGAGATAGGGGGGGCTTTGGCTACACCTTC

D: NA
size: NA
length: 15
V: TRBV5-1
J: TRBJ1-4
CDR3: CASSLGGRVGEKLFF
DNA: TGCGCCAGCAGCTTGGGGGGCAGGGTGGGCGAAAAACTGTTTTTT

D: TRBD2
size: NA
length: 16
V: TRBV25-1
J: TRBJ2-1
CDR3: CASSESVGRTYNEQFF
DNA: TGTGCCAGCAGTGAATCCGTCGGGAGGACATACAATGAGCAGTTCTTC

D: NA
size: NA
length: 15
V: TRBV11-2
J: TRBJ1-1
CDR3: CASSTIQGVNTEAFF
DNA: TGTGCCAGCAGCACCATACAGGGCGTGAACACTGAAGCTTTCTTT

D: TRBD2
size: few
length: 15
V: TRBV7-2
J: TRBJ2-3
CDR3: CASSLDTGGLDTQYF
DNA: TGTGCCAGCAGCTTAGATACGGGGGGGTTAGATACGCAGTATTTT

D: TRBD1
size: NA
length: 16
V: TRBV28
J: TRBJ2-5
CDR3: CASTRGPDRGWETQYF
DNA: TGTGCCAGCACCAGGGGCCCGGACAGGGGTTGGGAGACCCAGTACTTC

D: NA
size: NA
length: 13
V: TRBV12-5
J: TRBJ1-1
CDR3: CASGLEGGTEAFF
DNA: TGTGCTAGTGGTTTGGAAGGGGGCACTGAAGCTTTCTTT

D: NA
size: NA
length: 14
V: TRBV19
J: TRBJ2-7
CDR3: CASSMLPGEGEQYF
DNA: TGTGCCAGTAGTATGCTGCCAGGGGAGGGGGAGCAGTACTTC

D: NA
size: once
length: 15
V: TRBV2
J: TRBJ2-1
CDR3: CASSDLAATYNEQFF
DNA: TGTGCCAGCAGTGACCTTGCGGCCACCTACAATGAGCAGTTCTTC

D: NA
size: NA
length: 15
V: TRBV19
J: TRBJ2-7
CDR3: CASSIEVLATYEQYF
DNA: TGTGCCAGTAGTATTGAGGTCTTAGCGACCTACGAGCAGTACTTC

D: NA
size: NA
length: 15
V: TRBV5-5
J: TRBJ1-1
CDR3: CASSLEAGRATEAFF
DNA: TGTGCCAGCAGCTTGGAAGCGGGCAGGGCCACTGAAGCTTTCTTT

D: TRBD1
size: NA
length: 15
V: TRBV9
J: TRBJ1-5
CDR3: CASSAGTGYYQPQHF
DNA: TGTGCCAGCAGCGCCGGGACAGGGTATTATCAGCCCCAGCATTTT

D: TRBD1
size: few
length: 13
V: TRBV19
J: TRBJ1-1
CDR3: CASSARQGPEAFF
DNA: TGTGCCAGTAGTGCGAGACAGGGCCCTGAAGCTTTCTTT

D: NA
size: once
length: 16
V: TRBV10-3
J: TRBJ1-5
CDR3: CAISESEGSSNQPQHF
DNA: TGTGCCATCAGTGAGTCCGAGGGAAGTAGCAATCAGCCCCAGCATTTT

D: NA
size: NA
length: 15
V: TRBV9
J: TRBJ1-5
CDR3: CASSVGVGGNQPQHF
DNA: TGTGCCAGCAGCGTAGGAGTAGGGGGCAATCAGCCCCAGCATTTT

D: TRBD1
size: NA
length: 15
V: TRBV2
J: TRBJ1-1
CDR3: CASRKSTGVNTEAFF
DNA: TGTGCCAGCAGAAAATCCACAGGGGTGAACACTGAAGCTTTCTTT